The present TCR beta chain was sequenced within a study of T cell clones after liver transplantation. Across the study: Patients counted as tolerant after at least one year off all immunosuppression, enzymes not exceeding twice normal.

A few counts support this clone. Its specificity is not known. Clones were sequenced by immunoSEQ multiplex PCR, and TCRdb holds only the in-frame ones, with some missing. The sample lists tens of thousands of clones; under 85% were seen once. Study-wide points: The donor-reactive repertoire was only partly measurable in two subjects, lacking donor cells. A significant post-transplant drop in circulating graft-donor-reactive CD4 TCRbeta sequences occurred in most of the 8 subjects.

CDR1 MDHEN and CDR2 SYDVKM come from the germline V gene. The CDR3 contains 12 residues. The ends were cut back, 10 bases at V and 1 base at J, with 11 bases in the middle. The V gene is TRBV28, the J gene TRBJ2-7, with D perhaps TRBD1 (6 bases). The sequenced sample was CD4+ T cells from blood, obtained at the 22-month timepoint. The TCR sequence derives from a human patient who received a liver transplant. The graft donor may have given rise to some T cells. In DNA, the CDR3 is TGTGCCACCCGACAGGAATCCTACGAGCAGTACTTC. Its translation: CATRQESYEQYF.